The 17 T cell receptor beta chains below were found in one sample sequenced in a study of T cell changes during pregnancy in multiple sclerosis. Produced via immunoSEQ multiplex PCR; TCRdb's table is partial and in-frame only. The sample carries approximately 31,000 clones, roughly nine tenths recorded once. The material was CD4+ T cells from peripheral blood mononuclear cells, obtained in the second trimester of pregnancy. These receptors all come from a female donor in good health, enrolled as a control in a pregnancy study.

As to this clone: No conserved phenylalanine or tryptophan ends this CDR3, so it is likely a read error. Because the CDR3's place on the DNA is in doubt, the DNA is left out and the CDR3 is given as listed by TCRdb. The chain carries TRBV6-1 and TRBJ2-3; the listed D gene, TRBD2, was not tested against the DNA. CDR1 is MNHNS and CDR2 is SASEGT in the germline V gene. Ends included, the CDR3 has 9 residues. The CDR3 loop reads CASSPTRYD.

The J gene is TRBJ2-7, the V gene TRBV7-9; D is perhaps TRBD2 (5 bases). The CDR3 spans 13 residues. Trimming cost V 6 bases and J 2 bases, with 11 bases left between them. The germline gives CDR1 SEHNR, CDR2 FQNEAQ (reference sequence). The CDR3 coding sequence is TGTGCCAGCAGTTACGGAGGAACCTACGAGCAGTACTTC. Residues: CASSYGGTYEQYF.

Written as DNA, the CDR3 is TGTGCCAGCAGTTACGACGGAGCGGCAAGCACAGATACGCAGTATTTT. Its protein product is CASSYDGAASTDTQYF. The rearrangement links TRBV6-5 to TRBJ2-3; D might be TRBD2 (5 bases). Germline V gene sequence: CDR1 MNHEY, CDR2 SVGAGI. The CDR3 length is 16 residues. The germline V and J ends were trimmed by 2 bases and 0 bases, with 12 bases remaining between them.

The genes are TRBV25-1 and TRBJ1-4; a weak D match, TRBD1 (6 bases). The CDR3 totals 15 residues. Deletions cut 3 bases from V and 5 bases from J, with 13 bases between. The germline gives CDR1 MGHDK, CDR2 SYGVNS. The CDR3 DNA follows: TGTGCCAGCAGTGAGAGAGGGGGACGGAATGAAAAACTGTTTTTT. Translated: CASSERGGRNEKLFF.

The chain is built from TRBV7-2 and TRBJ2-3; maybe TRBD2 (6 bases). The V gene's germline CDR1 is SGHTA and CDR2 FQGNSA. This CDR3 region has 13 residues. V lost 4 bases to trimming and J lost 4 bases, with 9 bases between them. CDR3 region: CASSWGVSDTQYF. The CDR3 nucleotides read TGTGCCAGCAGCTGGGGGGTTTCAGATACGCAGTATTTT.

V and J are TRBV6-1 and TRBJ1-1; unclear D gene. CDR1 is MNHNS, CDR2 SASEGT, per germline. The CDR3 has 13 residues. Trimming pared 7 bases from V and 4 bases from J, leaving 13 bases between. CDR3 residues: CASMGQAATEAFF. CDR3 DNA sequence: TGTGCCAGCATGGGCCAGGCAGCCACTGAAGCTTTCTTT.

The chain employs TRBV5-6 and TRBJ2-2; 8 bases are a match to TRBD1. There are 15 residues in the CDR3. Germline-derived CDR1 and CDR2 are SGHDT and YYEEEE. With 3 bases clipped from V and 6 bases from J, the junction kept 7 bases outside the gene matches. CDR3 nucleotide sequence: TGTGCCAGCAGCTACGGGACAGGTATTCCCGGGGAGCTGTTTTTT. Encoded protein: CASSYGTGIPGELFF.

The CDR3 DNA is TGTGCCAGTAGTTTCCAAGGACAGGGGATTCAGCCCCAGCATTTT. Residues: CASSFQGQGIQPQHF. The chain joins TRBV19 to TRBJ1-5, with TRBD1 identical over 9 bases. Losses at the gene ends were 5 bases for V and 6 bases for J; bases not matched to a gene: 8. Per germline, CDR1 LNHDA and CDR2 SQIVND (reference sequence). This CDR3 contains 15 residues.

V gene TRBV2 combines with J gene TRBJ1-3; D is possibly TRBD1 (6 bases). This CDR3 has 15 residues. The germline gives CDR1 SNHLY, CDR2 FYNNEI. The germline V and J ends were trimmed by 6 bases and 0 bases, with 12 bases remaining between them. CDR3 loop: CASRDSKSSGNTIYF. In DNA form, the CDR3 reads TGTGCCAGCAGGGACAGTAAGAGCTCTGGAAACACCATATATTTT.

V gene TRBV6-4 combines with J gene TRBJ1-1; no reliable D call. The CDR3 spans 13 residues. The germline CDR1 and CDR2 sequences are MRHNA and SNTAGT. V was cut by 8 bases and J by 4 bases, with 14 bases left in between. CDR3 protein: CASPKPYCTEAFF. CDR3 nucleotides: TGTGCCAGCCCTAAGCCCTACTGCACTGAAGCTTTCTTT.

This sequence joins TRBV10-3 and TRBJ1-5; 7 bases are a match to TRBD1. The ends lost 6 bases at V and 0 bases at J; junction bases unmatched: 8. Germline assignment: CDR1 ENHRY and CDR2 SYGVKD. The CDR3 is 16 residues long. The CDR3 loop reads CAISPSGGISNQPQHF. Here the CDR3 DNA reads TGTGCCATCAGCCCATCAGGGGGAATTAGCAATCAGCCCCAGCATTTT.

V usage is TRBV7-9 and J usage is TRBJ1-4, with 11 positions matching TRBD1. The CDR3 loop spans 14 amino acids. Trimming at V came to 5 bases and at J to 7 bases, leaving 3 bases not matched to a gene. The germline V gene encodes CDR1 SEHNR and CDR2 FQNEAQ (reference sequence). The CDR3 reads CASSPGQGVEKLFF. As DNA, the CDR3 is TGTGCCAGCAGCCCGGGACAGGGGGTTGAAAAACTGTTTTTT.

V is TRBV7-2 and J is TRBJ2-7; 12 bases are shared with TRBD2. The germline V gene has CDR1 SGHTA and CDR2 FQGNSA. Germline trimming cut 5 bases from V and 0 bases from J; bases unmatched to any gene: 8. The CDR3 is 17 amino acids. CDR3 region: CASSRTSGGTSSYEQYF. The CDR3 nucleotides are TGTGCCAGCAGCCGTACTAGCGGGGGGACAAGCTCCTACGAGCAGTACTTC. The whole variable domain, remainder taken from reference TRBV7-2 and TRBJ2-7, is GAGVSQSPSNKVTEKGKDVELRCDPISGHTALYWYRQSLGQGLEFLIYFQGNSAPDKSGLPSDRFSAERTGGSVSTLTIQRTQQEDSAVYLCASSRTSGGTSSYEQYFGPGTRLTVT.

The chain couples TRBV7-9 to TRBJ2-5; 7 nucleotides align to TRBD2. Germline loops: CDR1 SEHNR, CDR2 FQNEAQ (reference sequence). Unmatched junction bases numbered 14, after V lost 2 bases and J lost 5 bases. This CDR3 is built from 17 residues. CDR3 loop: CASSLLDGRGLGETQYF. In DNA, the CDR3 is TGTGCCAGCAGCTTATTAGACGGGCGGGGGTTAGGGGAGACCCAGTACTTC.

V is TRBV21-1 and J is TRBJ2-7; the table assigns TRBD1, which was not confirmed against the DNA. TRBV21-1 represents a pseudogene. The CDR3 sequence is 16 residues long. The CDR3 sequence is CASPRGEGTERREQYF. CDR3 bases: TGTGCCAGTCCTCGCGGCGAGGGGACAGAGCGGCGCGAGCAGTACTTC.

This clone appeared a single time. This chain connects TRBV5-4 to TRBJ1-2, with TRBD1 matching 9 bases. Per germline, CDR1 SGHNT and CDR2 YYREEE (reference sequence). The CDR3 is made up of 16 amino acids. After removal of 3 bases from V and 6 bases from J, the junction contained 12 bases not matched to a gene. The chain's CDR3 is CASSYWDRVWRDGYTF. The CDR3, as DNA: TGTGCCAGCAGCTACTGGGACAGGGTATGGAGAGATGGCTACACCTTC.

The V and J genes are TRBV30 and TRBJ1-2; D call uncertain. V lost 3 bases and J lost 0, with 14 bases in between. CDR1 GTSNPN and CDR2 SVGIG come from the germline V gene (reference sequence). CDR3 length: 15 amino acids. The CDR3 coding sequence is TGTGCCTGGAGCCGAACCGTTAGCGCTAACTATGGCTACACCTTC. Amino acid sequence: CAWSRTVSANYGYTF. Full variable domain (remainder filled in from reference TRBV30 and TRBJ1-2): SQTIHQWPATLVQPVGSPLSLECTVEGTSNPNLYWYRQAAGRGLQLLFYSVGIGQISSEVPQNLSASRPQDRQFILSSKKLLLSDSGFYLCAWSRTVSANYGYTFGSGTRLTVV.